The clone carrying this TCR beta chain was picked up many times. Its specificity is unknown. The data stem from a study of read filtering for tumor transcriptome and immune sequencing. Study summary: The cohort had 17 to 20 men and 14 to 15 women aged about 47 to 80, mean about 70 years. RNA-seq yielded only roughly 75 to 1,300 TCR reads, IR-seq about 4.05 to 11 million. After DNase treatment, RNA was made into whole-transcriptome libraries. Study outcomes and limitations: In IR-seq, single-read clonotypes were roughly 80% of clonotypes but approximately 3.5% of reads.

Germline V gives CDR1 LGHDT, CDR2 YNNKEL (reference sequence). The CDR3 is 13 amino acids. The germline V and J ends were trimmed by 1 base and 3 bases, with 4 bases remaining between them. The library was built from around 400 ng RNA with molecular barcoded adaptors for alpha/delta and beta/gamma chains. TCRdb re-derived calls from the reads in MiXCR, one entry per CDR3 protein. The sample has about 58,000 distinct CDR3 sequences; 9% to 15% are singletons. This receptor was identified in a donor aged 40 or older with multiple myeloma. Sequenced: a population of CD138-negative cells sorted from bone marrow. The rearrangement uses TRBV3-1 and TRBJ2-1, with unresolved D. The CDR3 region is CASSQVDYNEQFF. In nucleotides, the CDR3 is TGTGCCAGCAGCCAAGTTGACTACAATGAGCAGTTCTTC.